The entry below describes one T cell receptor beta chain. The data were taken from a study of blood T cell repertoires in COVID-19. Whole-study context: The samples span acute and convalescent COVID-19 from the United States, Italy and Spain. Nucleic acid was either cDNA or gDNA, and it came from T cells, B-cell-depleted T cells, or PBMCs.

CDR3 length equals 15 residues. Trimming at V came to 3 bases and at J to 5 bases, leaving 6 bases not matched to a gene. CDR1 is LNHDA and CDR2 is SQIVND in the germline V gene (reference sequence). The repertoire was sequenced with immunoSEQ multiplex PCR; TCRdb's copy has only in-frame clones and lacks some. The sample consists of roughly 150,000 clones, 85% to 90% of them appearing once. The clonotype comes from a man aged 45-60 years who had recovered from COVID-19. The sequenced material came from peripheral blood. The chain recombines TRBV19 with TRBJ1-4, with 7 bases fitting TRBD1. The CDR3 DNA reads TGTGCCAGTAGTATCGGGACAGCTTTAAATGAAAAACTGTTTTTT. Translated, it gives CASSIGTALNEKLFF.